The source of this T cell receptor (beta chain) is a study of blood T cells in healthy people across ages. The V end lost 5 bases, the J end lost 4 bases, and 16 bases lay between the germline ends. This CDR3 is built from 15 residues. Germline V lookup: CDR1 SGHVS, CDR2 FQNEAQ. With a J-beta primer mix and a sample-barcoded 5' primer, a second PCR ran about 6 to 11 cycles. TCRdb re-called the 5' RACE reads through MiXCR, storing one row per CDR3 protein. The repertoire holds around 870,000 distinct CDR3 sequences, around 30% seen once, with around a sixth in the top ten. The clonotype was recovered from a woman older than 75 in good health. The sequenced sample was blood. The chain links TRBV7-8 to TRBJ2-3; D may correspond to TRBD1 or TRBD2 (6 bases each). The CDR3, as DNA: TGTGCCAGCAGCATGACGGAGGGGGATGCAGATACGCAGTATTTT. It translates to CASSMTEGDADTQYF. The full variable domain, in which reference TRBV7-8 and TRBJ2-3 provide the parts outside the CDR3, is GAGVSQSPRYKVAKRGQDVALRCDPISGHVSLFWYQQALGQGPEFLTYFQNEAQLDKSGLPSDRFFAERPEGSVSTLKIQRTQQEDSAVYLCASSMTEGDADTQYFGPGTRLTVL.